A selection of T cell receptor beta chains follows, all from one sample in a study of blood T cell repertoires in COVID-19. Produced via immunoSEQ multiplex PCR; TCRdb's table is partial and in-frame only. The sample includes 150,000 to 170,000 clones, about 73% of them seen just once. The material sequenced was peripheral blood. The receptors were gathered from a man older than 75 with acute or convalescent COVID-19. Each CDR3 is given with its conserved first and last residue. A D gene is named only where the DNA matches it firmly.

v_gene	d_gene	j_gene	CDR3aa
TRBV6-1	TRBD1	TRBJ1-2	CASSEGFLGQAGYTF
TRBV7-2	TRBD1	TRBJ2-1	CASRKRGHNEQFF
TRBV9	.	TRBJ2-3	CASSVGADTDTQYF
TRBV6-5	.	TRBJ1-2	CASSQDSNYGYTF
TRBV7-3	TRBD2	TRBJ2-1	CASALAGGPYNEQFF
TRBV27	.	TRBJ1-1	CASSLVPGTKVAEAFF
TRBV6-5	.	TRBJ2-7	CASSPAGHEQYF
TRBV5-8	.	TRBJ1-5	CASSFRQSGQPQHF
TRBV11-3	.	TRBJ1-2	CASSLGSYYGYTF
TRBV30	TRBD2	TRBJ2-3	CAWSVSVSSGAAGAQYF
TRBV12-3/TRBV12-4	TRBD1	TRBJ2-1	CASSLDRGRQFF
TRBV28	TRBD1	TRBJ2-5	CASIRDRGQETQYF
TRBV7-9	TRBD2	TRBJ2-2	CASSLERGGTGELFF
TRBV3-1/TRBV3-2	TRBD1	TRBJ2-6	CASSQAGGNLGQGVNVLTF
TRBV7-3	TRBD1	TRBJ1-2	CASSWGQGAGYGYTF
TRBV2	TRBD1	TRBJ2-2	CASSEAHTGTANAGELFF
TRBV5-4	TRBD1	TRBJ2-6	CASSDRGLRGANVLTF
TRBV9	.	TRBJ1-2	CASSLVPGSGSYGYTF
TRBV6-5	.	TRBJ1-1	CASSRVLNTEAFF
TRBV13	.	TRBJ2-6	CASSLEVPGVSGANVLTF
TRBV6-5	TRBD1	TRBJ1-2	CASLPYGSGGGGYTF
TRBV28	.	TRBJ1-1	CASSSFESGVTEAFF
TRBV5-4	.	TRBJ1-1	CASSLAGGYTEAFF
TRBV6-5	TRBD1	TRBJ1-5	CASSHGQGASQPQHF
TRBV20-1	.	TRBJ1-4	CSARQYEKLFF
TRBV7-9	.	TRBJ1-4	CASSLGTVQNEKLFF
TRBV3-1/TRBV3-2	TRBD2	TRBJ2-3	CASSQRTSGRSDTQYF
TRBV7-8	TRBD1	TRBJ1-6	CASSPGQGISWYNSPLHF